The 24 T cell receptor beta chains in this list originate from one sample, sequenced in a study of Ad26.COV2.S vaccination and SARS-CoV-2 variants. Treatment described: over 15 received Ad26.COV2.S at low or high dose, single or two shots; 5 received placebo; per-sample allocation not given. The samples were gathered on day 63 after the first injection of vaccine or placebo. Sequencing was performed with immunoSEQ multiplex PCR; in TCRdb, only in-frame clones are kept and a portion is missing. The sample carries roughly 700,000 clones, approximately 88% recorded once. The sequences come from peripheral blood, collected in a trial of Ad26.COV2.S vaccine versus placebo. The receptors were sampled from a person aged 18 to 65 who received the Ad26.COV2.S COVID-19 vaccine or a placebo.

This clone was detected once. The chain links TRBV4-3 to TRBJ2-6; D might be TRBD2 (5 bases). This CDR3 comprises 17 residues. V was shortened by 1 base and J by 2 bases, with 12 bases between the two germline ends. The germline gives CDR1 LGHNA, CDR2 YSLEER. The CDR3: CASSQARGEAGANVLTF. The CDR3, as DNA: TGCGCCAGCAGCCAAGCCCGGGGAGAGGCTGGGGCCAACGTCCTGACTTTC.

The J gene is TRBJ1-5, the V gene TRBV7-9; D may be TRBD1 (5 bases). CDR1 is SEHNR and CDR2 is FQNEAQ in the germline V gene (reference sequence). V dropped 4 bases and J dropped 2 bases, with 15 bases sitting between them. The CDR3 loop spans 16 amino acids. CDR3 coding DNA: TGTGCCAGCAGCTGGCATGGGGGTGGAGGCAATCAGCCCCAGCATTTT. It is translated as CASSWHGGGGNQPQHF.

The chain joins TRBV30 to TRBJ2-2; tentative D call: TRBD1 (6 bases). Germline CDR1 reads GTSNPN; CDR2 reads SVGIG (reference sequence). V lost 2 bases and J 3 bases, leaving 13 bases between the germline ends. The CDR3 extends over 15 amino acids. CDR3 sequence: CAWSNRDTYTGELFF. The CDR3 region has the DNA TGTGCCTGGAGTAACCGGGACACCTACACCGGGGAGCTGTTTTTT.

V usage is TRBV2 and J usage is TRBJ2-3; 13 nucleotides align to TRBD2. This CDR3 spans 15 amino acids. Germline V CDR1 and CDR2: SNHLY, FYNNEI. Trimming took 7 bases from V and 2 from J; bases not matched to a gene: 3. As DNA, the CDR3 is TGTGCCAGCAAAGGGACTAGCGGGAACACAGATACGCAGTATTTT. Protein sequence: CASKGTSGNTDTQYF.

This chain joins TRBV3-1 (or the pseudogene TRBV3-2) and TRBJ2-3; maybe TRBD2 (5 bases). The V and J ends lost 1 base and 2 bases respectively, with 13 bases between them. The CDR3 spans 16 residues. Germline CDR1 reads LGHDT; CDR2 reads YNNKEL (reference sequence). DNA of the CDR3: TGTGCCAGCAGCCAAGGGGTTGAGGGCTACACAGATACGCAGTATTTT. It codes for CASSQGVEGYTDTQYF.

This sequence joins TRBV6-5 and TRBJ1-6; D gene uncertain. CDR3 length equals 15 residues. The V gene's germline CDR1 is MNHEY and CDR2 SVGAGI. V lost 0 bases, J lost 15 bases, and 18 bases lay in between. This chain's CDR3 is CASSYSSMDGPVLHF. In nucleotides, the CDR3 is TGTGCCAGCAGTTACTCGAGTATGGACGGGCCGGTCCTCCACTTT.

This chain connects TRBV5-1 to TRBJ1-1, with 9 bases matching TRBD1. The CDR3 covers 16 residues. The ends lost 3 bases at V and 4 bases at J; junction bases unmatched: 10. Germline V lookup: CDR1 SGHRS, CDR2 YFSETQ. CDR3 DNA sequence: TGCGCCAGCAGCTCCCTACAGGGGGCAAGGGGCACTGAAGCTTTCTTT. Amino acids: CASSSLQGARGTEAFF.

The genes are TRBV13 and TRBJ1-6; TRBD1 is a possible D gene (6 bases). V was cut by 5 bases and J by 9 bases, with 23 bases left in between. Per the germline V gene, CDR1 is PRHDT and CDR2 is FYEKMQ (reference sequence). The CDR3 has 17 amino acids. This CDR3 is CASSSTAGGVEGSPLHF. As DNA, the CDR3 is TGTGCCAGCAGCAGCACAGCCGGGGGCGTCGAGGGTTCACCCCTCCACTTT.

CDR3: CASSYLTLAVPHEQFF. Written as DNA, the CDR3 is TGTGCCAGCAGTTACTTAACGCTAGCGGTACCCCATGAGCAGTTCTTC. The chain uses TRBV6-5 and TRBJ2-1, with 7 bases that match TRBD2. The length of the CDR3 is 16 residues. Germline CDR1 MNHEY, CDR2 SVGAGI. V lost 1 base and J lost 8; bases outside the gene matches: 11.

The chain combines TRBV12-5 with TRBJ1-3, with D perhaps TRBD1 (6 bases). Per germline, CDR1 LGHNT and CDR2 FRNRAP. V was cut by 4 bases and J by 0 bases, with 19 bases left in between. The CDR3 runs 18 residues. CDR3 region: CASGSTLLQGLSGNTIYF. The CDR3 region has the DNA TGTGCTAGTGGTTCTACGCTCCTACAGGGCCTCTCTGGAAACACCATATATTTT. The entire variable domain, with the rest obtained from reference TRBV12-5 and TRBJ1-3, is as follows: DARVTQTPRHKVTEMGQEVTMRCQPILGHNTVFWYRQTMMQGLELLAYFRNRAPLDDSGMPKDRFSAEMPDATLATLKIQPSEPRDSAVYFCASGSTLLQGLSGNTIYFGEGSWLTVV.

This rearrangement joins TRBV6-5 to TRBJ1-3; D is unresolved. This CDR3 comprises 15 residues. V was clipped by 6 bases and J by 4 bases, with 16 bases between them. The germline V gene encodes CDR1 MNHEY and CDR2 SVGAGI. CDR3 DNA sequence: TGTGCCAGCAGCTCAAGACCATTAGGGGGAAACACCATATATTTT. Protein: CASSSRPLGGNTIYF.

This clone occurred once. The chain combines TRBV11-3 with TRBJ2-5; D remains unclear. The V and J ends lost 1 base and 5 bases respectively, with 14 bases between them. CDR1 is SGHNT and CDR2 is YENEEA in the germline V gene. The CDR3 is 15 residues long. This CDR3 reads CASSLGVGLEETQYF. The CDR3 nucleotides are TGTGCCAGCAGCTTAGGGGTAGGTTTGGAGGAGACCCAGTACTTC.

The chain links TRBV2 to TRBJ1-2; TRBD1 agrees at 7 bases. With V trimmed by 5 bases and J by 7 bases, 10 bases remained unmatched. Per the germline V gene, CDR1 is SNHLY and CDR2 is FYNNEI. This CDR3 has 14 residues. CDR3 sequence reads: CASSRQGDYAGYTF. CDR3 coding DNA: TGTGCCAGCAGTCGGCAGGGGGATTATGCTGGCTACACCTTC.

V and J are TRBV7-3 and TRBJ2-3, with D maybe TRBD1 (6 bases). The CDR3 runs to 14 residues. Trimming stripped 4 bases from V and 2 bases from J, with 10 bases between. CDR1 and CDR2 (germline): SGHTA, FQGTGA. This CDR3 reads CASSSRGDTDTQYF. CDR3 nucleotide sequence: TGTGCCAGCAGCTCCAGGGGAGACACAGATACGCAGTATTTT.

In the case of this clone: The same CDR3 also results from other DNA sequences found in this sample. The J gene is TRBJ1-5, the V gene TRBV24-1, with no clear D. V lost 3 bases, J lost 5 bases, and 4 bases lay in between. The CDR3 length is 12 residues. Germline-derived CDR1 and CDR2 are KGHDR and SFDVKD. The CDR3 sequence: CATSDPDQPQHF. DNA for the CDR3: TGTGCCACCAGTGATCCCGATCAGCCCCAGCATTTT.

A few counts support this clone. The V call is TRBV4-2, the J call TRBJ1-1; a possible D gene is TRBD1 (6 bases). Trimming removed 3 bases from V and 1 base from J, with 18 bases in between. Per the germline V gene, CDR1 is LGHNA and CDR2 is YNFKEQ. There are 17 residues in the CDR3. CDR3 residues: CASSHRTAGVANTEAFF. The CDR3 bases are TGTGCCAGCAGCCACCGGACAGCTGGAGTCGCGAACACTGAAGCTTTCTTT.

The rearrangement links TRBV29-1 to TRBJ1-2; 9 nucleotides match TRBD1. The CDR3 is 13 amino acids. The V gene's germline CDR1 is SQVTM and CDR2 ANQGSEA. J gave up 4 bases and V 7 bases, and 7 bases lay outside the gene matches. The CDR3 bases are TGCAGCGCGGGACAGGGCCTACGCTATGGCTACACCTTC. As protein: CSAGQGLRYGYTF. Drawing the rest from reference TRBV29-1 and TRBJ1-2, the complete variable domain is SAVISQKPSRDICQRGTSLTIQCQVDSQVTMMFWYRQQPGQSLTLIATANQGSEATYESGFVIDKFPISRPNLTFSTLTVSNMSPEDSSIYLCSAGQGLRYGYTFGSGTRLTVV.

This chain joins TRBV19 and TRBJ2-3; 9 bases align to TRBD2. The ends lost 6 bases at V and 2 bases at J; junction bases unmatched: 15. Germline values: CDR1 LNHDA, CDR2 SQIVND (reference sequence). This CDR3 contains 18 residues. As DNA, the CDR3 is TGTGCCAGTAGCCTAACACTATTGACTAGCGGAAACACAGATACGCAGTATTTT. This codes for CASSLTLLTSGNTDTQYF.

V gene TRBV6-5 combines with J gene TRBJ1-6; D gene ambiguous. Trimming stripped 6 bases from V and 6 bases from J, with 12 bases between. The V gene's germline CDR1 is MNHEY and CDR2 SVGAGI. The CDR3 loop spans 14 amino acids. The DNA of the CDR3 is TGTGCCAGCAGCGTCCAAAAGATTAATTCACCCCTCCACTTT. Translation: CASSVQKINSPLHF.

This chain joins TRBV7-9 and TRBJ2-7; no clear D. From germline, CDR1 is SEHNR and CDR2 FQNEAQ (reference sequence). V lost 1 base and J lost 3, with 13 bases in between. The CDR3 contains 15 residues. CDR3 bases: TGTGCCAGCAGCTTAGAGGGTACCACCTTCTACGAGCAGTACTTC. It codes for CASSLEGTTFYEQYF.

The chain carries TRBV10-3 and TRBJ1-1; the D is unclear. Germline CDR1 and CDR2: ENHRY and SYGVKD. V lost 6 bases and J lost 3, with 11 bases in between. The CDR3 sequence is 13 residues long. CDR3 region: CAISPTRDTEAFF. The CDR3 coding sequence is TGTGCCATCAGCCCGACGCGGGACACTGAAGCTTTCTTT.

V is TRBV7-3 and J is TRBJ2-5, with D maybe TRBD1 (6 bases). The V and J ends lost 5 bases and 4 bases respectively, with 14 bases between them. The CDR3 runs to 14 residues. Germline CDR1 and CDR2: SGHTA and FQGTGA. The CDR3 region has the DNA TGTGCCAGCAGCCCCCAGGGGTGGCGAGAGACCCAGTACTTC. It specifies CASSPQGWRETQYF.

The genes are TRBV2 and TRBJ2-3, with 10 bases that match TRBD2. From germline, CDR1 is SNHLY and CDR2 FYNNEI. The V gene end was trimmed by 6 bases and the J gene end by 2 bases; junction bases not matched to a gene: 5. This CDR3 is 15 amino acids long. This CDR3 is CASRIGTSDTDTQYF. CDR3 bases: TGTGCCAGCAGGATTGGGACTAGCGACACAGATACGCAGTATTTT.

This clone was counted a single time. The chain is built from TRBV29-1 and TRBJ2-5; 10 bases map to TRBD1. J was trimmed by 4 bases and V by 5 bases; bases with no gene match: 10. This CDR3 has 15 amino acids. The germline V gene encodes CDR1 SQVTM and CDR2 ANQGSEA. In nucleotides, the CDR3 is TGCAGCGTTAAATTCTCCGGGACAGGGGTAGAGACCCAGTACTTC. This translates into CSVKFSGTGVETQYF. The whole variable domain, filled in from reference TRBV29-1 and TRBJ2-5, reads SAVISQKPSRDICQRGTSLTIQCQVDSQVTMMFWYRQQPGQSLTLIATANQGSEATYESGFVIDKFPISRPNLTFSTLTVSNMSPEDSSIYLCSVKFSGTGVETQYFGPGTRLLVL.